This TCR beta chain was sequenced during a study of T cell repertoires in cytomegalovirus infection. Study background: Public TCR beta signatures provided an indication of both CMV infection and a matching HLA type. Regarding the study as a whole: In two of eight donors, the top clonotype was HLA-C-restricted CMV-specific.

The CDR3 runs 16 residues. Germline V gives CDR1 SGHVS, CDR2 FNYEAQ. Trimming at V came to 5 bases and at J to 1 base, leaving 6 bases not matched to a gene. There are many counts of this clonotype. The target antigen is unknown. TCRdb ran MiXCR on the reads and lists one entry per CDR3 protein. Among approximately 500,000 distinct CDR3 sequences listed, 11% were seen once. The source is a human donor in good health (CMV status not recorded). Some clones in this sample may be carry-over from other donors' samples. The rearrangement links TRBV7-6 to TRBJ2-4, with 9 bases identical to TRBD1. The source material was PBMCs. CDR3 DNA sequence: TGTGCCAGCAGCGACCGGGACAGGGACGCCAAAAACATTCAGTACTTC. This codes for CASSDRDRDAKNIQYF.